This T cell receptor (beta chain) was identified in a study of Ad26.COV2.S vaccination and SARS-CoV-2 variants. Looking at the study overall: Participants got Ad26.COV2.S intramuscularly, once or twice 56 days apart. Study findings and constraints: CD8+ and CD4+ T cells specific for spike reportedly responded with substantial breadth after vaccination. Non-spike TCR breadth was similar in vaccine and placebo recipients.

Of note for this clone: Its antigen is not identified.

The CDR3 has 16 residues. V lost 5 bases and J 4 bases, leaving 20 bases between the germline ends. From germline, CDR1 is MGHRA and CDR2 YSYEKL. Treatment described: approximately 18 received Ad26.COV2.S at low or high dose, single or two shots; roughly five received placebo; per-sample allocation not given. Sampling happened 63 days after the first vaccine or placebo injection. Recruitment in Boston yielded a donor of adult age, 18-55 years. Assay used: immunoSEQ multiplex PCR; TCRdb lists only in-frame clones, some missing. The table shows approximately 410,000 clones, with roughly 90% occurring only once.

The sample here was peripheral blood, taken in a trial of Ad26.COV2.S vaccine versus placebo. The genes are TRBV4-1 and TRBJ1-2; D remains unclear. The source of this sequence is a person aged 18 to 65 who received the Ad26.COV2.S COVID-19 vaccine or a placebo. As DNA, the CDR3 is TGCGCCAGCAGCGAAGGACCCGGGATGCAAAGCTATGGCTACACCTTC. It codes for CASSEGPGMQSYGYTF.